The clone carrying this T cell receptor (beta chain) was recorded a few times. No antigen is known for it. Total RNA extraction produced at least 6 micrograms (per sample) for the study. The sample comes from a study of blood T cells in healthy people across ages. Across the whole study: With template switching, about one barcoded beta molecule was captured per two T cells.

The length of the CDR3 is 14 residues. Trimming left V 6 bases short and J 0 bases short, with 10 bases between. Together with a sample-barcoded 5' primer, a J-beta primer mix was included in a second PCR lasting about 7 to 11 cycles. From each sample, at least 2.5 million paired-end reads containing CDR3 were obtained. Each CDR3 protein gets one entry after TCRdb re-called the 5' RACE reads with MiXCR. The repertoire holds around 1.5 million distinct CDR3 sequences, with roughly 60% as singletons. Points from the study as a whole: TCR beta diversity was tightly associated with the proportion of naive T cells.

The rearrangement links TRBV12-3 or TRBV12-4 to TRBJ2-3; D unclear. This clonotype was sampled from a man aged 18 to 29 in good health. Specimen: blood. The DNA for the CDR3 is TGTGCCAGCAGGCGAGCCCCTAGCACAGATACGCAGTATTTT. This translates into CASRRAPSTDTQYF.